This paragraph covers one T cell receptor (beta chain) sequence. Enrollment of patients from Seattle took place during active infection, with longitudinal follow-up. This CDR3 spans 13 amino acids. The V end lost 3 bases, the J end lost 7 bases, and 12 bases lay between the germline ends. The germline CDR1 and CDR2 sequences are PRHDT and FYEKMQ (reference sequence). This specimen comes from a study of blood T cell repertoires in COVID-19. Study context: T cells, B-cell-depleted T cells, or PBMCs supplied cDNA or gDNA.

In the original analysis: It was from reference gene primer amplification that nucleated cell counts were estimated. The repertoire was sequenced with immunoSEQ multiplex PCR; TCRdb's copy has only in-frame clones and lacks some. The DNA was the basis for D and trimming; V, J and clone size are from that table. The table records about 180,000 clones, approximately 86% of them present only once. The chain employs TRBV13 and TRBJ1-1; tentative D call: TRBD1 (6 bases). Sequencing was performed on peripheral blood. The receptor comes from a man between 60 and 70 years old with COVID-19, enrolled during active disease. The CDR3 reads CASSFRGYREAFF. For the CDR3, the DNA is TGTGCCAGCAGCTTCAGGGGTTACCGTGAAGCTTTCTTT.